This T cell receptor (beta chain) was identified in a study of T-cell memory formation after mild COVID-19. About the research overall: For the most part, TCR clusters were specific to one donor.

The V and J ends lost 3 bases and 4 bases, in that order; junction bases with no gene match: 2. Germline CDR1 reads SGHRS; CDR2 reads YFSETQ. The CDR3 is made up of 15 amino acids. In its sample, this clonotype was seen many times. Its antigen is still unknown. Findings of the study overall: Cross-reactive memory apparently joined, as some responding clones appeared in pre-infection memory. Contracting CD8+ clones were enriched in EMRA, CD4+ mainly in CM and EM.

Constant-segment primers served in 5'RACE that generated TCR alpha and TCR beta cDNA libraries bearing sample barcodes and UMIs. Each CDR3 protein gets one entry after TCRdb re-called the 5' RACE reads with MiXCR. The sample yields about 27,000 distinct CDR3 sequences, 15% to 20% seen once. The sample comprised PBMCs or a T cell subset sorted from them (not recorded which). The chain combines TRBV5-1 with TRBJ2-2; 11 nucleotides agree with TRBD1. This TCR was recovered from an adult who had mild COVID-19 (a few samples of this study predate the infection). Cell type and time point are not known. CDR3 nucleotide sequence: TGCGCCAGCAGCTGGACAGGGGGCTTCACCGGGGAGCTGTTTTTT. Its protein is CASSWTGGFTGELFF. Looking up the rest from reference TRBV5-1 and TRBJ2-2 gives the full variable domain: KAGVTQTPRYLIKTRGQQVTLSCSPISGHRSVSWYQQTPGQGLQFLFEYFSETQRNKGNFPGRFSGRQFSNSRSEMNVSTLELGDSALYLCASSWTGGFTGELFFGEGSRLTVL.